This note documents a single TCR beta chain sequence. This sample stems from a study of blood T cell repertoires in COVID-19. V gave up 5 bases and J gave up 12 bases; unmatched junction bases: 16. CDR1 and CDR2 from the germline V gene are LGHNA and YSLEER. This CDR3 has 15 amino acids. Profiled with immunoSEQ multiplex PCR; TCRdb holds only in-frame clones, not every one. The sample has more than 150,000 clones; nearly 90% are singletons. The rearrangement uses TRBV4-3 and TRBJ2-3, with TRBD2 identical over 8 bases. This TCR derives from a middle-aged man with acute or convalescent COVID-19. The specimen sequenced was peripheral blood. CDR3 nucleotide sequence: TGCGCCAGCAGCGATTCGGTGGAGCGGGGGCCGCGACAGTATTTT. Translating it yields CASSDSVERGPRQYF.